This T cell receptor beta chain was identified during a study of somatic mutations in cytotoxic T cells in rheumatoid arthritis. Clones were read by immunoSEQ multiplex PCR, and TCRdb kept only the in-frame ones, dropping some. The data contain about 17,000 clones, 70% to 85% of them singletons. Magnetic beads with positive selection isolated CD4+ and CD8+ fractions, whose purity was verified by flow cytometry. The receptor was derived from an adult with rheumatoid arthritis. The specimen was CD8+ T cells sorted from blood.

The CDR3 DNA reads TGTGCCAGCAGCTTAGCGTGGGCTAGCGGGGGGCAAGAGCTCGGTAACTCCTACGAGCAGTACTTC. Residues: CASSLAWASGGQELGNSYEQYF. The chain has TRBV13 and TRBJ2-7, with 11 bases fitting TRBD2. Germline V gives CDR1 PRHDT, CDR2 FYEKMQ (reference sequence). J lost 0 bases, V lost 1 base, and 20 bases had no gene match. This CDR3 has 22 residues.